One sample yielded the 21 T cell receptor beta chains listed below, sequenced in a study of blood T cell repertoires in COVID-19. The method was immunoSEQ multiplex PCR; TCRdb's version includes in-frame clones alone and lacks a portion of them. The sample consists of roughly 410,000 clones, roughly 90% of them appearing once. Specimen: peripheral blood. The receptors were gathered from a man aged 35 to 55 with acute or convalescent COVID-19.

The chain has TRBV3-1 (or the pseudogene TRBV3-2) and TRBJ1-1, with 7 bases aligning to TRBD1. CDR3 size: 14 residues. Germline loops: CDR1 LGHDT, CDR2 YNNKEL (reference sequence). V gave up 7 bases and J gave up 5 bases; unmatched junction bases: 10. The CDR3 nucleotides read TGTGCCAGCACCAACAGGGGAGGTGGGACTGAAGCTTTCTTT. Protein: CASTNRGGGTEAFF.

CDR3 in amino acids: CASSLVPGQPQHF. DNA for the CDR3: TGTGCCAGCAGCTTGGTGCCGGGGCAGCCCCAGCATTTT. V is TRBV5-5 and J is TRBJ1-5; D remains unclear. CDR1 SGHKS and CDR2 YYEKEE come from the germline V gene (reference sequence). Trimming left V 0 bases short and J 7 bases short, with 8 bases between. The CDR3 loop spans 13 amino acids.

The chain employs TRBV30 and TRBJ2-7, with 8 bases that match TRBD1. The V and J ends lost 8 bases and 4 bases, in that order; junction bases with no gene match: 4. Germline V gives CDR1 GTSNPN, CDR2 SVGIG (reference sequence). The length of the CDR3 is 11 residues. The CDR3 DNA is TGTGCCGGCGACAGGGGTTACGAGCAGTACTTC. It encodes CAGDRGYEQYF.

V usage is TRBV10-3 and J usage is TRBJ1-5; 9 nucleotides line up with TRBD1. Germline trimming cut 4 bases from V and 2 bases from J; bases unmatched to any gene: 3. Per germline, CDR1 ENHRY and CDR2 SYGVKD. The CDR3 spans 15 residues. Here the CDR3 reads CAISARDRGNQPQHF. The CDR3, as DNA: TGTGCCATCAGTGCCCGGGACAGGGGCAATCAGCCCCAGCATTTT.

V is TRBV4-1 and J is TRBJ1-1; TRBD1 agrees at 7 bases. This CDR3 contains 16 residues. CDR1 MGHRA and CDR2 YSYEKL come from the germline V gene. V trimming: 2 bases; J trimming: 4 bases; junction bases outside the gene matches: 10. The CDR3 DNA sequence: TGCGCCAGCAGCCAAATAAGGACAGGAAGATTCACTGAAGCTTTCTTT. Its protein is CASSQIRTGRFTEAFF.

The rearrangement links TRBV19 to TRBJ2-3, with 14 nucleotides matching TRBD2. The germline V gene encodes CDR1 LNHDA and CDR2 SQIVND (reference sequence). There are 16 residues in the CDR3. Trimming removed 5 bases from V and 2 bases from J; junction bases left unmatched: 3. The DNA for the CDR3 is TGTGCCAGTAGTTGGGGACTAGCGGGAGCCACAGATACGCAGTATTTT. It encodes CASSWGLAGATDTQYF.

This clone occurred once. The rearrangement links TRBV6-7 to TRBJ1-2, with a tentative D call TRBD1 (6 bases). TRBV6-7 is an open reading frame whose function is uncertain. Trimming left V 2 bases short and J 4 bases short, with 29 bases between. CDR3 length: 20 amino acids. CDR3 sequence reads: CASSYGASMTGDPETYGYTF. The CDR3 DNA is TGTGCCAGCAGTTACGGAGCGTCGATGACAGGCGATCCTGAGACCTATGGCTACACCTTC.

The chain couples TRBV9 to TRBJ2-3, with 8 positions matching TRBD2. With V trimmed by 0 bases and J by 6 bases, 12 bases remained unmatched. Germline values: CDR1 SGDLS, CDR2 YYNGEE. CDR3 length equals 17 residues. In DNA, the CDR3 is TGTGCCAGCAGCGTAGTAGGTAGCGGGGCGCACGTGGATACGCAGTATTTT. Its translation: CASSVVGSGAHVDTQYF.

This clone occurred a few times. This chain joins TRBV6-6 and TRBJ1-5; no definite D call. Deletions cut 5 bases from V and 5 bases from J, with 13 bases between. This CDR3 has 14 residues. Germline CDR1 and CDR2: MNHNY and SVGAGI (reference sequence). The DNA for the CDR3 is TGTGCCAGCAGTGGTTTGCGTTCGGATCAGCCCCAGCATTTT. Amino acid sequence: CASSGLRSDQPQHF.

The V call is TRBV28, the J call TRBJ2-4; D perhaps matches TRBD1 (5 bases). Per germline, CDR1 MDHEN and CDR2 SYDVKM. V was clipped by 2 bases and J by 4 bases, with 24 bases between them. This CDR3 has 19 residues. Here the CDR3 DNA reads TGTGCCAGCAGTTTAGACAAGTGGGGCTCCATTTTAGTAAAAAACATTCAGTACTTC. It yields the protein CASSLDKWGSILVKNIQYF.

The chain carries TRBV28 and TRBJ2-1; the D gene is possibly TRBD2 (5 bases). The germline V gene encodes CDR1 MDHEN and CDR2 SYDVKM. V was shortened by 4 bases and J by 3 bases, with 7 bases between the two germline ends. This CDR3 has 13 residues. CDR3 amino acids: CASSSGVYNEQFF. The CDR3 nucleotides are TGTGCCAGCAGTTCCGGGGTCTACAATGAGCAGTTCTTC.

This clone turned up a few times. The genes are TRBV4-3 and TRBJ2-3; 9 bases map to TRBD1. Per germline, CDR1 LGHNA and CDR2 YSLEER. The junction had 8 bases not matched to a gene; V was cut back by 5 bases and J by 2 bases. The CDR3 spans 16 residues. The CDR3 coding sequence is TGCGCCAGCAGCTGGAGGGGACAGGGTTTCACAGATACGCAGTATTTT. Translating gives CASSWRGQGFTDTQYF.

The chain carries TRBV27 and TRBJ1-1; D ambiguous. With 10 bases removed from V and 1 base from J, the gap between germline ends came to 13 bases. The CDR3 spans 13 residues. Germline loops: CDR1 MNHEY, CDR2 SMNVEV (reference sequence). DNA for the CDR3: TGTGCCACCCAAGAGGCCCCGAACACTGAAGCTTTCTTT. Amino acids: CATQEAPNTEAFF.

The CDR3: CASSPPGLPNTEAFF. CDR3 nucleotide sequence: TGTGCCAGCAGCCCGCCGGGACTGCCGAACACTGAAGCTTTCTTT. The chain links TRBV4-2 to TRBJ1-1, with TRBD1 as a possible D gene (5 bases). The ends were cut back, 4 bases at V and 1 base at J, with 13 bases in the middle. The CDR3 runs to 15 residues. Germline-derived CDR1 and CDR2 are LGHNA and YNFKEQ.

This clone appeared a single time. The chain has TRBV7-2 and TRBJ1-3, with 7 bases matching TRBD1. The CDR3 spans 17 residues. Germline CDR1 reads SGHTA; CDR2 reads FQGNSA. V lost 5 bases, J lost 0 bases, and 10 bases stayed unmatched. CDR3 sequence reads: CASSLRQGAYSGNTIYF. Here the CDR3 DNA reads TGTGCCAGCAGCCTGCGACAGGGCGCCTACTCTGGAAACACCATATATTTT.

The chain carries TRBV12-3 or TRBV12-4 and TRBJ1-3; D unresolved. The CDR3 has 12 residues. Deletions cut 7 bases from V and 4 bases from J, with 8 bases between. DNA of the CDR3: TGTGCCAGCAAAGAGGGCGGAAACACCATATATTTT. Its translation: CASKEGGNTIYF.

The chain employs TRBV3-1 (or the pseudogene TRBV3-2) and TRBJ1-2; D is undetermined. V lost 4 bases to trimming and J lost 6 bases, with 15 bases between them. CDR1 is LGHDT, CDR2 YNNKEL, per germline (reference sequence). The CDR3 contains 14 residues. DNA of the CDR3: TGTGCCAGCAGCCTTGGGCGGCGGACTGATGGCTACACCTTC. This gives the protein CASSLGRRTDGYTF.

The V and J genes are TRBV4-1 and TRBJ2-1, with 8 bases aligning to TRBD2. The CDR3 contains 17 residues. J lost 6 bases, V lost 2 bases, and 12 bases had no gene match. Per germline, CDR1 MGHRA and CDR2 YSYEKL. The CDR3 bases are TGCGCCAGCAGCCAACTACGCACTATAGCGGGAACCAATGAGCAGTTCTTC. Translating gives CASSQLRTIAGTNEQFF.

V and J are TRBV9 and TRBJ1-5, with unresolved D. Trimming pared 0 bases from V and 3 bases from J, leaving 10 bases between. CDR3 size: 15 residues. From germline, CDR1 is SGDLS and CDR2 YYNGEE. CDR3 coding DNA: TGTGCCAGCAGCGTAGCCGCAGGCGACAATCAGCCCCAGCATTTT. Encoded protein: CASSVAAGDNQPQHF.

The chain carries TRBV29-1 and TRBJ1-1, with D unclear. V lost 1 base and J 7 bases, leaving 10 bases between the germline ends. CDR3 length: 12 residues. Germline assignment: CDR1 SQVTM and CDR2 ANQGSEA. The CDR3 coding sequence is TGCAGCGTTGAAGGGCGGGAAATTGAAGCTTTCTTT. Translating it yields CSVEGREIEAFF.

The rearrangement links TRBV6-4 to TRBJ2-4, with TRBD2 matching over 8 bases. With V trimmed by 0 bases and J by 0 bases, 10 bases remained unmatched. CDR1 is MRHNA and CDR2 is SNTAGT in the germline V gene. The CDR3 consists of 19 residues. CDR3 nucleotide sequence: TGTGCCAGCAGTGACTCGAGCGGGGGACCGCCTCTAGCCAAAAACATTCAGTACTTC. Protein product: CASSDSSGGPPLAKNIQYF.